This T cell receptor (beta chain) emerged from a study of cytomegalovirus exposure and HLA in healthy donors. Study-wide findings and caveats: CMV antigen specificity was confirmed in vitro for three CMV-associated chains. It was reportedly the case that the classifier diagnosed cytomegalovirus status with high specificity and sensitivity. Cytomegalovirus association was assigned to approximately 160 TCR beta chains. Subsequent analysis revealed that first-cohort TCR clusters tended to co-occur in the roughly 120 validation repertoires.

In the case of this clone: The antigen remains undetermined.

This CDR3 spans 16 amino acids. V lost 3 bases, J lost 0 bases, and 14 bases lay in between. CDR1 and CDR2 (germline): SGHKS, YYEKEE (reference sequence). The assay was immunoSEQ multiplex PCR, and TCRdb's table has in-frame clones only and misses some. The sample has 300,000 to 400,000 clones, nearly 90% seen once. This clonotype was obtained from a man aged 25 to 40 in good health and CMV-seronegative. V is TRBV5-5 and J is TRBJ2-3; possibly TRBD2 for D (6 bases). The specimen was PBMCs. The CDR3 here is CASSSLGTPSTDTQYF. In DNA form, the CDR3 reads TGTGCCAGCAGCTCGCTCGGGACTCCTAGCACAGATACGCAGTATTTT.